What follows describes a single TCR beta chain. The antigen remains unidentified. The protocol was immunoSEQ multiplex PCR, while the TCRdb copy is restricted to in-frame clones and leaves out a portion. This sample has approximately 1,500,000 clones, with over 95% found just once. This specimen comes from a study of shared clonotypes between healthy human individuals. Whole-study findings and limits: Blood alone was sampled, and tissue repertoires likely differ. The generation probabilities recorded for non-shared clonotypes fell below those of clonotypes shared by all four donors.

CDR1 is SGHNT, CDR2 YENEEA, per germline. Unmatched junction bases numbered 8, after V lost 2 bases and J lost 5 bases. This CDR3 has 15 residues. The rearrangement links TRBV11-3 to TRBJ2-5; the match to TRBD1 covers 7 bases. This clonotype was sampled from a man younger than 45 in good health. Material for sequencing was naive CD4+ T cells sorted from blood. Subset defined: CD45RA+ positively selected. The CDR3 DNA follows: TGTGCCAGCAGCTTATGGAAAGGGGGCGGGGAGACCCAGTACTTC. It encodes CASSLWKGGGETQYF.